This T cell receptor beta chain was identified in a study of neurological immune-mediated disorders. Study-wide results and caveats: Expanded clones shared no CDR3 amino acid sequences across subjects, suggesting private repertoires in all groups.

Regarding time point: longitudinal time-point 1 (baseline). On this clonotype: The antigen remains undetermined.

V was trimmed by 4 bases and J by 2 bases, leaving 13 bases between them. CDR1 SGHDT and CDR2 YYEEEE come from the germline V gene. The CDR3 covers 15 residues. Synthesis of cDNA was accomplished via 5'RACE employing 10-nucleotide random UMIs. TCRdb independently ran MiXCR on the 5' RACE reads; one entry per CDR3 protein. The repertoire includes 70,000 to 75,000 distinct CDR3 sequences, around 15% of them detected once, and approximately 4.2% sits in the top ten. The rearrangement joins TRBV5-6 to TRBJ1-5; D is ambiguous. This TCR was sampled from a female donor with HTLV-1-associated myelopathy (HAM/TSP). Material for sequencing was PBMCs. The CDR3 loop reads CASSLVVQGNQPQHF. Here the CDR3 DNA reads TGTGCCAGCAGCCTGGTCGTGCAGGGCAATCAGCCCCAGCATTTT.